This TCR beta chain comes out of a study of cytomegalovirus exposure and HLA in healthy donors. Study-level points and caveats: A later look showed TCR association rates differing by HLA locus, highest for DRB1 and lowest for HLA-C.

The germline V gene has CDR1 SGHVS and CDR2 FQNEAQ. V lost 8 bases to trimming and J lost 4 bases; unmatched junction nucleotides: 9. The CDR3 covers 14 residues. The PCR was carried out with 60 Vbeta primers and 13 Jbeta primers. Sequencing was performed with immunoSEQ multiplex PCR; in TCRdb, only in-frame clones are kept and a portion is missing. The sample shows approximately 150,000 clones, approximately 72% of them seen only once. This clone was detected a few times. Antigen: not known. The rearrangement uses TRBV7-8 and TRBJ2-5, with 8 bases aligning to TRBD2. This TCR came from a man aged 35-49 years in good health and CMV-seronegative. Material for sequencing was PBMCs. This chain's CDR3 is CASSTGGRLETQYF. The CDR3 DNA reads as TGTGCCAGCTCGACGGGAGGGCGTTTAGAGACCCAGTACTTC.